Listed below are T cell receptor beta chains from one sample, sequenced in a study of OX40 agonist ivuxolimab in advanced cancers. The protocol was immunoSEQ multiplex PCR, while the TCRdb copy is restricted to in-frame clones and leaves out a portion. The sample contains roughly 25,000 clones, 88% of which appear only once. The specimen was CD4+ or CD8+ T cells sorted from blood, collected in a trial of the OX40 agonist ivuxolimab. The receptors here all came from an adult with an advanced solid tumor such as melanoma, head and neck, liver or kidney cancer. Each CDR3 is given with its conserved first and last residue. D genes are given only for firm matches. The size of a clone is reported for some rows only, either as once, few or many, or as a class for expanded clones.

abundance	v_gene	d_gene	j_gene	CDR3nt	CDR3aa
-	TRBV10-3	TRBD2	TRBJ2-7	TGTGCCATCAGTGAGGCATTAGCGGGAGAACGGTCCTACGAGCAGTACTTC	CAISEALAGERSYEQYF
-	TRBV29-1	-	TRBJ1-3	TGCAGCGTTGGGAACAGGGCTGGCCCCTCTGGAAACACCATATATTTT	CSVGNRAGPSGNTIYF
-	TRBV27	TRBD1	TRBJ1-1	TGTGCCAGCAGTTTATCGCGGGTCAGGGGGGTGGAAGCTTTCTTT	CASSLSRVRGVEAFF
-	TRBV28	-	TRBJ1-2	TGTGCCAGCAGCCTATTCCCGCCCCGGAACTATGGCTACACCTTC	CASSLFPPRNYGYTF
-	TRBV18	-	TRBJ2-7	TGTGCCAGCTCACCACCGACGACTCCTCACTACGAGCAGTACTTC	CASSPPTTPHYEQYF
few	TRBV19	TRBD2	TRBJ2-3	TGTGCCAGTACGGGACTAGCGGAAAGAGATACGCAGTATTTT	CASTGLAERDTQYF
-	TRBV7-3	-	TRBJ2-5	TGTGCCAGCAGCCCCCAGGGGTTCGAGACCCAGTACTTC	CASSPQGFETQYF
-	TRBV30	-	TRBJ2-1	TGTGCCTGGAGTGTACAAGGGGGAGTAAGTCGCAATGAGCAGTTCTTC	CAWSVQGGVSRNEQFF
once	TRBV29-1	TRBD2	TRBJ2-1	TGCAGCGTTGAATCAGCGGGGTCCTACAATGAGCAGTTCTTC	CSVESAGSYNEQFF
-	TRBV2	TRBD1	TRBJ2-1	TGTGCCAGCACCCTCGGACAGGGAAGACCGAGCTTCTTC	CASTLGQGRPSFF
-	TRBV28	-	TRBJ2-7	-	CASSFGPGSVRVDEQYF
-	TRBV7-7	TRBD2	TRBJ2-1	TGTGCTAGCAGCTTGGTGGCTAGCGGGACGGGTGAGCAGTTCTTC	CASSLVASGTGEQFF
-	TRBV18	-	TRBJ1-1	TGTGCCAGCTCACTCAACGCCGGGCAAGCTTTCTTT	CASSLNAGQAFF
-	TRBV12-2	-	TRBJ1-1	TGTGCAAGTCGCTTGAGGGGGACAGGCCGTGAAGCTTTCTTT	CASRLRGTGREAFF
-	TRBV11-2	TRBD2	TRBJ2-7	TGTGCCAGCAGCTCGGTGCGGGGGGGTACAACCTACGAGCAGTACTTC	CASSSVRGGTTYEQYF
-	TRBV7-3	-	TRBJ1-1	TGTGCCAGCAGCGCCAAGGGGAGGACTGAAGCTTTCTTT	CASSAKGRTEAFF